This T cell receptor beta chain stems from a study of patients and donors after allogeneic stem cell transplantation. TCRdb re-called the RT-PCR reads with MiXCR, one entry per CDR3 protein. The sample holds fewer than 180,000 distinct CDR3 sequences; about 40% are singletons and the top ten take roughly 52%. This clonotype came up many times. CDR1 and CDR2 from the germline V gene are SGDLS and YYNGEE. The germline V and J ends were trimmed by 0 bases and 0 bases, with 9 bases remaining between them. This CDR3 contains 15 residues. This receptor was taken from a human donor who was either an allogeneic HSCT recipient or a stem cell or donor lymphocyte infusion donor (not recorded which). It is not recorded whose cells these are; they may come from a transplant donor. Specimen: blood, either unsorted or a sorted T cell fraction (not recorded which). The chain has TRBV9 and TRBJ1-1; D is unclear. CDR3: CASSVAGGMNTEAFF. Here the CDR3 DNA reads TGTGCCAGCAGCGTAGCGGGAGGCATGAACACTGAAGCTTTCTTT.